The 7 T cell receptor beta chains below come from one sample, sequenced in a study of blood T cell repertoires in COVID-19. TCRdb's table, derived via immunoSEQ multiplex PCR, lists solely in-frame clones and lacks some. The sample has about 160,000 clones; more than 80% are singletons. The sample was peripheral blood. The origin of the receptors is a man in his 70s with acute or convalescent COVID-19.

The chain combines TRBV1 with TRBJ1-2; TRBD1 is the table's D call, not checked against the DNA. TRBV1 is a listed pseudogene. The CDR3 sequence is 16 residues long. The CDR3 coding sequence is TGCACCAGCAGCCGGCCGGGACAGGATTGTGACTATGGCTACACCTTC. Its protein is CTSSRPGQDCDYGYTF.

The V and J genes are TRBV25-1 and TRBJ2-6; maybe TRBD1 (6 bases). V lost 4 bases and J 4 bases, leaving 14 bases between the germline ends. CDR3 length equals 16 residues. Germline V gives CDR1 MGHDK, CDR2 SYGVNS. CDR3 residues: CASSGYRVLGANVLTF. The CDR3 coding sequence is TGTGCCAGCAGTGGGTACAGGGTATTGGGGGCCAACGTCCTGACTTTC.

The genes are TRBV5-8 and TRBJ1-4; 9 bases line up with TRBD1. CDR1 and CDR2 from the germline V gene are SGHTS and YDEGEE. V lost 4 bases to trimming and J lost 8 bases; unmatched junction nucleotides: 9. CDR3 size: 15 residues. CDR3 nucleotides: TGTGCCAGCAGCCGCCGGGGACAGGGAGGAGAAAAACTGTTTTTT. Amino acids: CASSRRGQGGEKLFF.

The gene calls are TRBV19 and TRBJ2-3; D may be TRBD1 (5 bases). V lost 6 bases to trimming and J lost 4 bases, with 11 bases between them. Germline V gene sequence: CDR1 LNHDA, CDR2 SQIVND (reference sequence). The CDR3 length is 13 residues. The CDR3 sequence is CASRSGQADTQYF. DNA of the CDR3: TGTGCCAGTAGGTCAGGGCAGGCAGATACGCAGTATTTT.

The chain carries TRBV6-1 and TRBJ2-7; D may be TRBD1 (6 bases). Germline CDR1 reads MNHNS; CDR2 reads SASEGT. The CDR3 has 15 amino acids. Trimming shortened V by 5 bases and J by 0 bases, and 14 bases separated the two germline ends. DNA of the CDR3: TGTGCCAGCAGTCGTACCCGAGGGGGCTCCTACGAGCAGTACTTC. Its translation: CASSRTRGGSYEQYF.

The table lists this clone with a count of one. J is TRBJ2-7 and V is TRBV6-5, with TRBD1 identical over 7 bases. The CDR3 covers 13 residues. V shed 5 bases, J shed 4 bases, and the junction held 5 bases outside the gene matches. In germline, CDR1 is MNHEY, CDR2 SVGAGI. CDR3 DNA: TGTGCCAGCAGTAGGGACAGCCCTTACGAGCAGTACTTC. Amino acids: CASSRDSPYEQYF.

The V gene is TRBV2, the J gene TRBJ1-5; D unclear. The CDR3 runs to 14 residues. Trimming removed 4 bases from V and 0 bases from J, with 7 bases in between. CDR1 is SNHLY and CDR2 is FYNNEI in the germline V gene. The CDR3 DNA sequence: TGTGCCAGCAGTGGTGACTCTAGCAATCAGCCCCAGCATTTT. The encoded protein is CASSGDSSNQPQHF.